The subject of this entry is one TCR beta chain. Its antigen is unknown. Base-call qualities are not available, and no considerably larger clone is one nucleotide away. This sample is drawn from a study of T-cell reconstitution after alpha-beta-depleted transplantation in children (TCRdb year 2016). Regarding the complete study: T-cell immune reconstitution after TCRalphabeta/CD19-depleted allogeneic hematopoietic cell transplantation in children was quantitatively tracked in the study by means of TCR repertoire profiling.

Study-level results and caveats: The high TCRbeta diversity at day 60 in some patients was ascribed to recipient T cells and intrathymic progenitors that had survived conditioning. Apparently early alphabetaT-cell count recovery about two months after transplant reportedly relied on only several hundred rapidly expanded clones derived from non-depleted graft cells. The frequencies of hyperexpanded clones fell over the following months, and after one year, T-cell counts and TCRbeta diversity were mostly attributed to newly produced T cells.

Preparation of the library involved PCR. Instrument used: Illumina HiSeq 2500. To normalize quantification of the TCRbeta repertoire, the TCR libraries were built with molecular barcoding that relied on unique molecular identifiers. The raw public data were reprocessed by TCRdb itself: fastp quality trimming at Q25, MiXCR clonotype calling, in-frame beta chains only. Identical CDR3 proteins give one entry, which carries the most common genes and DNA. A total of almost 250,000 distinct CDR3 sequences appear in this sample, 25% of them only once. Approximately 2.5% of the sample rests with the top ten. This specimen's treatment or condition label, per the study, means: allogeneic hematopoietic cell transplantation with graft depleted of TCRalphabeta T cells and CD19 B cells. Transplant recipients were children who received TCRalphabeta/CD19-depleted allogeneic hematopoietic cell grafts. Taken from the germline V gene (reference sequence), the CDR1 and CDR2 loops are DFQATT and SNEGSKA. The CDR3 sequence holds 15 residues, the cysteine and phenylalanine included. The sequence is cut down to CDR3 DNA, 45 bases in frame from base 1. V loses 5 bases of germline sequence and J loses 2 bases, and the interval between the two ends is 17 bases.

In this chain, TRBV20-1 is recombined with TRBJ2-3; a tentative D call is TRBD2 (5 bases match). This material consisted of PBMCs, taken before TCRalphabeta/CD19-depleted stem cell transplant. The source is a girl aged 2-10 years with Fanconi anemia, due to receive a stem cell transplant. The CDR3 reads CSAGRGASSTDTQYF. The base sequence is TGCAGTGCTGGCCGGGGTGCTAGCTCCACAGATACGCAGTATTTT.